The next 14 T cell receptor beta chains were all read from a single sample in a study of STAT5B mutations in CD4+ large granular lymphocyte leukemia. Assay used: immunoSEQ multiplex PCR; TCRdb lists only in-frame clones, some missing. This sample has under 40,000 clones, with around three quarters found just once. Sample: CD4+ T cells from blood buffy coats. All receptors come from a human donor in good health.

The chain recombines TRBV15 with TRBJ2-5, with D unresolved. Germline values: CDR1 LNHNV, CDR2 YYDKDF (reference sequence). The CDR3 runs to 13 residues. V lost 0 bases and J lost 3, with 5 bases in between. The DNA of the CDR3 is TGTGCCACCAGCAGAGACAGGAAAGAGACCCAGTACTTC. It yields the protein CATSRDRKETQYF.

The V call is TRBV6-6, the J call TRBJ2-7, with TRBD2 matching over 10 bases. The CDR3 loop spans 15 amino acids. Germline V gives CDR1 MNHNY, CDR2 SVGAGI (reference sequence). The junction had 9 bases not matched to a gene; V was cut back by 6 bases and J by 4 bases. In DNA, the CDR3 is TGTGCCAGCAGCCAGGCCGGGACTAGCGATTACGAGCAGTACTTC. Translating it yields CASSQAGTSDYEQYF.

V gene TRBV2 combines with J gene TRBJ1-2; no clear D. CDR1 is SNHLY, CDR2 FYNNEI, per germline. V lost 3 bases and J lost 5, with 10 bases in between. CDR3 length equals 13 residues. The CDR3 loop is CASSDGSLYGYTF. In DNA, the CDR3 is TGTGCCAGCAGTGATGGCAGCCTTTATGGCTACACCTTC.

CDR3 DNA sequence: TGTGCCACCAGCAGAGACCTCACAACAGGGTCAACGGCCTACGAGCAGTACTTC. It is translated as CATSRDLTTGSTAYEQYF. The V and J genes are TRBV15 and TRBJ2-7; D is possibly TRBD1 (6 bases). This CDR3 spans 18 amino acids. Trimming shortened V by 0 bases and J by 2 bases, and 20 bases separated the two germline ends. Germline values: CDR1 LNHNV, CDR2 YYDKDF (reference sequence).

The chain couples TRBV30 to TRBJ1-5, with D tentatively TRBD1 (5 bases). V was pared by 2 bases and J by 0 bases, with 14 bases between. The CDR3 length is 16 residues. Per germline, CDR1 GTSNPN and CDR2 SVGIG (reference sequence). CDR3 coding DNA: TGTGCCTGGAGTATTTCCCTTGGGGCTAGCAATCAGCCCCAGCATTTT. This translates into CAWSISLGASNQPQHF.

This clone was seen just once. The V call is TRBV7-9, the J call TRBJ2-3; TRBD2 matches 8 bases. This CDR3 is 17 amino acids long. Trimming cost V 4 bases and J 2 bases; bases outside gene matches: 11. CDR1 and CDR2 (germline): SEHNR, FQNEAQ (reference sequence). The CDR3 sequence: CASSWGLVTGYTDTQYF. CDR3 nucleotide sequence: TGTGCCAGCAGCTGGGGACTAGTAACGGGATACACAGATACGCAGTATTTT.

The J gene is TRBJ1-1, the V gene TRBV30; D is uncertain. CDR1 and CDR2 (germline): GTSNPN, SVGIG (reference sequence). The CDR3 extends over 11 amino acids. Deletions cut 5 bases from V and 10 bases from J, with 14 bases between. CDR3: CAWSDPFSAFF. In DNA form, the CDR3 reads TGTGCCTGGTCCGACCCCTTTTCAGCTTTCTTT.

The chain combines TRBV4-3 with TRBJ2-2; D ambiguous. The CDR3 length is 12 residues. V lost 5 bases and J lost 7, with 8 bases in between. Germline loops: CDR1 LGHNA, CDR2 YSLEER. CDR3 residues: CASSTDFGELFF. The CDR3 DNA reads as TGCGCCAGCAGCACCGACTTCGGGGAGCTGTTTTTT.

V and J are TRBV7-2 and TRBJ2-7; the D call may be TRBD1 or TRBD2 (5 bases each). The length of the CDR3 is 15 residues. Germline V gene lookup returns CDR1 SGHTA and CDR2 FQGNSA. Trimming stripped 5 bases from V and 0 bases from J, with 14 bases between. The CDR3 sequence: CASSPRGTSSYEQYF. For the CDR3, the DNA is TGTGCCAGCAGCCCTCGGGGCACGAGCTCCTACGAGCAGTACTTC. Combining the CDR3 with reference TRBV7-2 and TRBJ2-7 gives the whole variable domain GAGVSQSPSNKVTEKGKDVELRCDPISGHTALYWYRQSLGQGLEFLIYFQGNSAPDKSGLPSDRFSAERTGGSVSTLTIQRTQQEDSAVYLCASSPRGTSSYEQYFGPGTRLTVT.

This chain connects TRBV28 to TRBJ2-5, with D unclear. The V gene's germline CDR1 is MDHEN and CDR2 SYDVKM. The CDR3 has 13 residues. The V end lost 2 bases, the J end lost 5 bases, and 9 bases lay between the germline ends. The CDR3 DNA follows: TGTGCCAGCAGTTTACCCCCTACGGAGACCCAGTACTTC. Translation: CASSLPPTETQYF. Complete variable domain (other parts from reference TRBV28 and TRBJ2-5): DVKVTQSSRYLVKRTGEKVFLECVQDMDHENMFWYRQDPGLGLRLIYFSYDVKMKEKGDIPEGYSVSREKKERFSLILESASTNQTSMYLCASSLPPTETQYFGPGTRLLVL.

This clone appeared once. This chain uses TRBV28 with TRBJ2-7; D remains ambiguous. Trimming took 4 bases from V and 3 from J, leaving 7 bases between them. Germline V gene sequence: CDR1 MDHEN, CDR2 SYDVKM. This CDR3 comprises 12 residues. The CDR3 here is CASSSKGYEQYF. The CDR3 nucleotides read TGTGCCAGCAGTTCCAAGGGCTACGAGCAGTACTTC. The full variable domain, in which reference TRBV28 and TRBJ2-7 provide the parts outside the CDR3, is DVKVTQSSRYLVKRTGEKVFLECVQDMDHENMFWYRQDPGLGLRLIYFSYDVKMKEKGDIPEGYSVSREKKERFSLILESASTNQTSMYLCASSSKGYEQYFGPGTRLTVT.

The chain links TRBV7-9 to TRBJ2-2, with D possibly matching TRBD2 (6 bases). Trimming cost V 5 bases and J 3 bases, with 10 bases left between them. The CDR3 runs 14 residues. CDR1 and CDR2 (germline): SEHNR, FQNEAQ (reference sequence). The CDR3 nucleotides are TGTGCCAGCAGCATTAGCGGTTACACCGGGGAGCTGTTTTTT. Translation: CASSISGYTGELFF.

This clone has just one count. The chain joins TRBV7-6 to TRBJ1-5, with D unresolved. The CDR3 totals 16 residues. Germline V gene sequence: CDR1 SGHVS, CDR2 FNYEAQ. The V end was cut by 3 bases, the J end by 7 bases, with 19 bases between. CDR3 DNA sequence: TGTGCCAGCAGCTTTGGGTCAGGACCGTTGGACCAGCCCCAGCATTTT. This translates into CASSFGSGPLDQPQHF. The variable domain in full, completed from reference TRBV7-6 and TRBJ1-5, reads GAGVSQSPRYKVTKRGQDVALRCDPISGHVSLYWYRQALGQGPEFLTYFNYEAQQDKSGLPNDRFSAERPEGSISTLTIQRTEQRDSAMYRCASSFGSGPLDQPQHFGDGTRLSIL.

The chain has TRBV7-6 and TRBJ1-3; D is unclear. The CDR3 sequence is 17 residues long. Germline V gene sequence: CDR1 SGHVS, CDR2 FNYEAQ. Trimming cost V 5 bases and J 5 bases, with 22 bases left between them. The CDR3 DNA is TGTGCCAGCAGCCCTTCGGAACAAGGGCAAAAAAGAAACACCATATATTTT. Amino acids: CASSPSEQGQKRNTIYF. Filled out from reference TRBV7-6 and TRBJ1-3, the complete variable domain reads GAGVSQSPRYKVTKRGQDVALRCDPISGHVSLYWYRQALGQGPEFLTYFNYEAQQDKSGLPNDRFSAERPEGSISTLTIQRTEQRDSAMYRCASSPSEQGQKRNTIYFGEGSWLTVV.